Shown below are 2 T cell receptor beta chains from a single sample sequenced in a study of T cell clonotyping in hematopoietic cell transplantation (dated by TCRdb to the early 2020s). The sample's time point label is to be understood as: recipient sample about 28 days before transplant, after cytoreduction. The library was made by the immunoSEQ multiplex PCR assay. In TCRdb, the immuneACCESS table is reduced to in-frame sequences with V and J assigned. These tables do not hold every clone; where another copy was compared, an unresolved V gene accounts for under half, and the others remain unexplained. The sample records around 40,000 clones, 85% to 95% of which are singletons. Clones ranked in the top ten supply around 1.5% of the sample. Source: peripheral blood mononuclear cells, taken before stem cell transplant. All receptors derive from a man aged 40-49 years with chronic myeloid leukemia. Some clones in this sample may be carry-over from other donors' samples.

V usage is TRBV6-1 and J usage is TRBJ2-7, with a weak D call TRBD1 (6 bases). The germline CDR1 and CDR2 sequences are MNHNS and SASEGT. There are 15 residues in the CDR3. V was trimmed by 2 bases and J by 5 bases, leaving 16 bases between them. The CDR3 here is CASSERSGEHHEQYF. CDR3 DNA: TGTGCCAGCAGTGAAAGGTCAGGGGAGCACCACGAGCAGTACTTC.

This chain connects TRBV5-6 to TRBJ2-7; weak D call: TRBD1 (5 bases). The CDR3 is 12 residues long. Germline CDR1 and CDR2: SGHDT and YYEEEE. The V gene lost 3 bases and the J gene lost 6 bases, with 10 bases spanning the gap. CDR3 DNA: TGTGCCAGCAGCTCGGCAGGGCTCGAGCAGTACTTC. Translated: CASSSAGLEQYF.